Listed below are T cell receptor beta chains from one sample, sequenced in a study of T cells in Graves' hyperthyroidism and ophthalmopathy. TCRdb ran MiXCR on the multiplex PCR reads and lists one entry per CDR3 protein. This sample has 370,000 or so distinct CDR3 sequences; 13% occur once, and the top ten carry 20% to 25%. Input material: blood. These receptors all come from a man aged 30 to 45 with Graves' hyperthyroidism that later progressed to Graves' ophthalmopathy. The CDR3 runs from the conserved cysteine through the conserved F or W. D genes are given only for firm matches. Not all rows give a size; the values are once, few, many and, for expanded clones, a class.

>-|-|14|TRBV19|TRBJ1-1
TGTGCCAGTAGTAACTGGGGGGGAAGAACTGAAGCTTTCTTT
CASSNWGGRTEAFF
>many|-|16|TRBV7-8|TRBJ1-2
TGTGCCAGCAGCCAACCCGGCAGGGGCGCAGAGTATGGCTACACCTTC
CASSQPGRGAEYGYTF
>-|-|12|TRBV29-1|TRBJ2-2
TGCAGCGTTGTGGGGGAGGCCGGGGAGCTGTTTTTT
CSVVGEAGELFF
>many|TRBD1|14|TRBV29-1|TRBJ2-7
TGCAGCGTTCTCAGATGGACAGGGGCCTACGAGCAGTACTTC
CSVLRWTGAYEQYF
>-|-|16|TRBV7-6|TRBJ1-4
TGTGCCAGCAGCTTAGCGCCCGACAGACCTAATGAAAAACTGTTTTTT
CASSLAPDRPNEKLFF
>many|-|15|TRBV2|TRBJ1-4
TGTGCCAGCAGTGTCTCCAGGGCAACTAATGAAAAACTGTTTTTT
CASSVSRATNEKLFF
>many|-|14|TRBV2|TRBJ1-5
TGTGCCAGCAGTGGGGTGGGGGCCACTCAGCCCCAGCATTTT
CASSGVGATQPQHF
>many|-|15|TRBV2|TRBJ2-1
TGTGCCAGCAGAGGGCAGAGTAACTCCTACAATGAGCAGTTCTTC
CASRGQSNSYNEQFF
>few|TRBD2|16|TRBV6-1|TRBJ2-1
TGTGCCAGCAGTGACCTACTAGCGGGGACCTACAATGAGCAGTTCTTC
CASSDLLAGTYNEQFF
>-|-|14|TRBV7-9|TRBJ2-5
TGTGCCAGCAGCTTAATTGGGGAGTCAGAGACCCAGTACTTC
CASSLIGESETQYF
>many|TRBD2|17|TRBV6-1|TRBJ2-1
TGTGCCAGCACTCACCTCGGGACTAGCGGGGGGGTCAATGAGCAGTTCTTC
CASTHLGTSGGVNEQFF
>few|-|15|TRBV6-6|TRBJ2-2
TGTGCCAGCAGTTACCAGGGTCAGGACACCGGGGAGCTGTTTTTT
CASSYQGQDTGELFF
>-|-|16|TRBV18|TRBJ2-1
TGTGCCAGCTCACCACGCAGCCCGGGGGAGGACAATGAGCAGTTCTTC
CASSPRSPGEDNEQFF